Listed below are T cell receptor beta chains from one sample, sequenced in a study of type 1 regulatory T cells. TCRdb independently ran MiXCR on the reads; one entry per CDR3 protein. The sample lists about 59,000 distinct CDR3 sequences; over 50% were seen once. For these TCRs, the target antigens are not known. Input material: cultured non-Tr1 T cells, either the whole culture or a sorted T cell fraction (not recorded which). The origin of the receptors is a human donor in good health. Both conserved end residues are trimmed from each CDR3. Not every row has a clone size; where given, it reads once, few, many or a size class.

v_call,clone_size,cdr3_aa
TRBV19,-,ASSMGANTGELF
TRBV29-1,-,SVVPTSGGSYEQY
TRBV7-9,few,ASSSPSWQTQY
TRBV20-1,few,SARPPTSGKVGQF
TRBV14,-,ASSRQGEIGNEQF
TRBV30,-,AWSVVENTEAF
TRBV20-1,few,SAKKKQPGPNEKLF
TRBV18,-,ASSQDPAVRTQY
TRBV5-4,-,ASSLEGRTDTQY
TRBV2,once,ASSAFRGDYEQY
TRBV7-2,once,ASSEAGGNNEQF
TRBV10-3,-,AISESRGPDTQY
TRBV12-3/TRBV12-4,once,ASSLRAPGQGLETQY
TRBV5-1,once,ASSLARGRWQF
TRBV29-1,once,SVVEDYTEAF
TRBV7-3,-,ASSFPGANVLT
TRBV7-2,-,ASSLAGALDTQY
TRBV30,few,AWNWTRGSYEQY
TRBV20-1,few,SARPGVNTQY
TRBV5-4,once,ASSLVASGETQY
TRBV20-1,-,SAREISGSYNEQF
TRBV7-3,few,ASSLTPGTNTGELF
TRBV6-1,-,ASSEFAGTGSRNEQF
TRBV3-1,once,ASGRQEGETQY
TRBV6-1,-,ASSEAWTIGRGPSYNEQF
TRBV10-3,-,AINKEGVGGEAF